This TCR beta chain was documented in a study of T cell responses to AZD1222 COVID-19 vaccine (dated by TCRdb to the early 2020s). About the investigation overall: AZD1222 recipients given second doses at about 4 weeks or at about 12 weeks were pooled, since spike-specific TCR depth and breadth were not found to differ between the two schedules. Trial participants were enrolled by age into 18-55, 56-69 and 70-plus year subgroups, with about 150, 27 and 61 TCR-sequenced participants respectively. TCR sequencing was performed for about 250 trial participants, of whom around 200 were given two doses of AZD1222 and approximately 25 were given two doses of MenACWY control vaccine. Overall results and qualifications from the work: Reportedly, almost half of the unique spike-specific TCRs recognized epitopes lying outside the regions that are mutated in the B.1.351 and B.1.1.7 variants. Conclusions about previously exposed vaccinees were limited because only six or seven AZD1222 recipients were SARS-CoV-2 seropositive at baseline. A significant rise in spike-specific TCR breadth and depth was observed after two AZD1222 doses relative to day 0 and relative to MenACWY recipients. The 56-69-year group was small, and its depth increase did not reach significance, likely because of low power. CD4 TCRs associated with the vaccine covered the entire spike protein, and the dominant responses were in regions 160-218 and 743-854. Most participants were white British and females outnumbered males, and the authors suggested that clonal diversity may have been underestimated. Because no samples from the day 14 peak response were available, repertoires could be characterized only after the peak T cell response.

Points on this clone: This receptor's antigen is unknown. No base qualities exist here, and no much larger clone lies one base off it.

Taken with the paper, the label for time point translates to: baseline before first vaccination. Samples from vaccinated people were obtained from the UK trials COV001 and COV002, which included a single-blind randomized controlled phase 2/3 trial of AZD1222 (ChAdOx1 nCoV-19) in healthy adults. For TCRbeta chain sequencing, PBMC samples were collected from trial participants at day 0 and at day 28 after the second dose. From a lookup of the germline V gene, CDR1 and CDR2 are SGDLS and YYNGEE. Inclusive of the bounding cysteine and phenylalanine, the CDR3 is 18 residues long. The kept DNA is CDR3 alone, 54 bases in frame from the first base. Germline trimming amounts to 3 bases on V and 2 bases on J, with 14 as the count of junction bases outside the gene matches. The CDR3 regions of human TCRbeta chains were subjected to immunosequencing. The published analysis was carried out like this. Repertoire TCRs were checked for matches against a reference library of SARS-CoV-2-specific TCRs that had been generated using the MIRA antigen-specificity platform. Breadth meant the fraction of unique TCRs that were SARS-CoV-2-associated, whereas depth meant the fraction of total T cells that were SARS-CoV-2-associated. Using the MIRA data, each spike-specific TCR was assigned both to the spike region to which the TCR was reactive and to a CD4 or CD8 class. Log10-transformed breadth and depth values were compared by one-way ANOVA with Sidak's multiple comparisons tests. TCRdb's version of the immuneACCESS table is confined to in-frame rearrangements and falls short of the full clone set. An unresolved V gene accounts for under half of the shortfall where checked; the remainder is of unknown origin. The V and J calls and clone size are taken from that table; D and trimming were inferred from the DNA. This sample lists under 150,000 clones; approximately 90% were detected once. Of the sample, about 3.5% falls within the top ten clones.

Recombination connected TRBV9 to TRBJ1-5, with TRBD1 matching 7 junction bases. This sequence originates from an adult in good health. The sample in question was peripheral blood, obtained on day 0 of AZD1222 vaccination. The CDR3 here reads CASSDSRGKGAGNQPQHF. The sequenced DNA: TGTGCCAGCAGCGATAGCCGGGGGAAGGGGGCCGGCAATCAGCCCCAGCATTTT. With all but the CDR3 taken from the reference TRBV9 and TRBJ1-5 genes, the full variable domain is: DSGVTQTPKHLITATGQRVTLRCSPRSGDLSVYWYQQSLDQGLQFLIQYYNGEERAKGNILERFSAQQFPDLHSELNLSSLELGDSALYFCASSDSRGKGAGNQPQHFGDGTRLSIL.